This record covers a single T cell receptor beta chain. The antigen is unknown. Profiled with immunoSEQ multiplex PCR; TCRdb holds only in-frame clones, not every one. The data contain approximately 2,000,000 clones, 93% of them singletons. These data come from a study of shared clonotypes between healthy human individuals. CD45RO-negative, CCR7-positively selected cells formed the naive CD8 fraction, excluding terminally differentiated effector memory CD45RA+ cells. Germline-derived CDR1 and CDR2 are LGHNA and YSLEER. The ends were cut back, 1 base at V and 7 bases at J, with 10 bases in the middle. This CDR3 has 14 amino acids. Study-wide results and limits: Around 5% of naive CD4 clonotypes were shared across several donors. Represented diversity (both genetic and exposure-history) was limited by the small number of donors.

The receptor's source is a man aged 18 to 30 in good health. Some clones in this sample may be carry-over from other donors' samples. The sequenced material came from naive CD8+ T cells from PBMCs. This rearrangement joins TRBV4-3 to TRBJ1-4; TRBD1 is a possible D gene (5 bases). As DNA, the CDR3 is TGCGCCAGCAGCCAAGGGGTGAGGGGTGAAAAACTGTTTTTT. Amino acid sequence: CASSQGVRGEKLFF.